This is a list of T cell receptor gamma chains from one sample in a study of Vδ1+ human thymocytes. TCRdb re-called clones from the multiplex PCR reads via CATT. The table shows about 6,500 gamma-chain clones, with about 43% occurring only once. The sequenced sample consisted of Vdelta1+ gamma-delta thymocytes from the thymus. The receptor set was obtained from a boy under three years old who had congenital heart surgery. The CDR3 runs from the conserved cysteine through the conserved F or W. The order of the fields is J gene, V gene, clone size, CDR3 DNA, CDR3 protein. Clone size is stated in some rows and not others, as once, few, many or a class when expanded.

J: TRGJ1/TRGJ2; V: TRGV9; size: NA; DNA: TGTGCCTTGTGGGAGGTCCCTAAGAAACTCTTT; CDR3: CALWEVPKKLF
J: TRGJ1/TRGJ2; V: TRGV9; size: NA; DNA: TGTGCCTTGTTGGAGGGCAGATATAAGAAACTCTTT; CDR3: CALLEGRYKKLF
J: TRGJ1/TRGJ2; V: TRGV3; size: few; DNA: TGTGCCACCTGGGACAGGCCGCCTTATAAGAAACTCTTT; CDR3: CATWDRPPYKKLF
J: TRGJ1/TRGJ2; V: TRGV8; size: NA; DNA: TGTGCCACCTGGGAGAATTATTATTATAAGAAACTCTTT; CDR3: CATWENYYYKKLF
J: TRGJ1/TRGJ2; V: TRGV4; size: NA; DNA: TGTGCCACCTGGGATGGGCCAACGGCGGCTAGGTATAAGGAACTCTTT; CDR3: CATWDGPTAARYKELF
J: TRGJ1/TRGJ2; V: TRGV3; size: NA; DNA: TGTGCCACCTGGGACAGGTCCTATTATAAGAAACTCTTT; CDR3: CATWDRSYYKKLF
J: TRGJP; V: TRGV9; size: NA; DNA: TGTGCCTTGTGGGAGCCAATACAAGAGTTGGGCAAAAAAATCAAGGTATTT; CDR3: CALWEPIQELGKKIKVF
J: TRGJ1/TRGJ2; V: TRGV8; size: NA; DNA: TGTGCCACCTGGGAATTACGGAGCTATAAGAAACTCTTT; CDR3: CATWELRSYKKLF
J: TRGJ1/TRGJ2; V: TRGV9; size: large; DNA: TGTGCCTTGTGGGAGGTGCATTATAAGAAACTCTTT; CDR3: CALWEVHYKKLF
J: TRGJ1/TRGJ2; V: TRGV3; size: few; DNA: TGTGCCACCTGGGGCGGGGGGAAACTCTTT; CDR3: CATWGGGKLF
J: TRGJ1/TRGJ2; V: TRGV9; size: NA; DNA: TGTGCCTTGTGGGAGGCGCCGAATTATTATAAGAAACTCTTT; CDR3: CALWEAPNYYKKLF
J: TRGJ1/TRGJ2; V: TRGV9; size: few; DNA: TGTGCCTTGTGGGAGGCCACCAATTATTATAAGAAACTCTTT; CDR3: CALWEATNYYKKLF
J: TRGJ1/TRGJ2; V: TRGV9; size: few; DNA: TGTGCCTTGTGGGAGGTGCGGGGTAAGAAACTCTTT; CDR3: CALWEVRGKKLF
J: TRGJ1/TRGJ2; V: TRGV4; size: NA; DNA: TGTGCCACCTGGGATCATCGGATTTGTTATAAGAAACTCTTT; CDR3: CATWDHRICYKKLF
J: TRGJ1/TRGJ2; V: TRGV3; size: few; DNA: TGTGCAACCTGGGACACACCGAAGAAACTCTTT; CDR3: CATWDTPKKLF
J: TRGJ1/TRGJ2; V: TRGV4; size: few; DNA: TGTGCCACCTGGGATGGGCGTTTTAAGGAACTCTTT; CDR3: CATWDGRFKELF
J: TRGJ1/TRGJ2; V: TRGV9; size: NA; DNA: TGTGCCTTGGTGTACGTGGTGGAACTCTTT; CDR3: CALVYVVELF
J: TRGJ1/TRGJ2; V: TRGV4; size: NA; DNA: TGTGCCACCTGGGATGGATCGGAGAAACTCTTT; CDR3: CATWDGSEKLF
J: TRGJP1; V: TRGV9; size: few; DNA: TGTGCCTTGTGGGAGGTTAATACCACTGGTTGGTTCAAGATATTT; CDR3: CALWEVNTTGWFKIF
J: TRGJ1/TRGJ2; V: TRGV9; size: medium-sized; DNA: TGTGCCTTGTGGGAGGTGCAGGAGAAACTCTTT; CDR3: CALWEVQEKLF
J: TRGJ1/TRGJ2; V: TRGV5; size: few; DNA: TGTGCCACCTGGGTTTCGAATTATTATAAGAAACTCTTT; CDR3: CATWVSNYYKKLF
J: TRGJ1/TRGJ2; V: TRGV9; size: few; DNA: TGTGCCTTGTGGGAGCCCCCGCAGAAACTCTTT; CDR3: CALWEPPQKLF
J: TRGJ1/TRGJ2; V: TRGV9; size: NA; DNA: TGTGCCTGGTGGGAGGTGCAGGAGAAACTCTTT; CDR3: CAWWEVQEKLF
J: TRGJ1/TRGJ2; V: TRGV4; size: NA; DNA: TGTGCCACCTGGGATGTCCGTTTCGGTTATTATAAGAAACTCTTT; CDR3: CATWDVRFGYYKKLF
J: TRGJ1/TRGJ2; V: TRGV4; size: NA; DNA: TGTGCCACCTGGGATTTACCGAATTATTATAAGAAACTCTTT; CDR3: CATWDLPNYYKKLF
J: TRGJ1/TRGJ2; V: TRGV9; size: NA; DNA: TGTGCCTTGTGGGAGGTGGGTTATAAGAAACTCTTT; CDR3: CALWEVGYKKLF
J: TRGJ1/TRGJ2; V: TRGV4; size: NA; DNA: TGTGCCATCTGGGAGGCCGATAAGAAACTCTTT; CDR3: CAIWEADKKLF
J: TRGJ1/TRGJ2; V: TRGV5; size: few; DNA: TGTGCCACCTGGGACCGGACGAATTATTATAAGAAACTCTTT; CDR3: CATWDRTNYYKKLF
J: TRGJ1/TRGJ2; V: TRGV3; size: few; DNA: TGTGCCACCTGGGACAGTCATTATAAGAAACTCTTT; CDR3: CATWDSHYKKLF
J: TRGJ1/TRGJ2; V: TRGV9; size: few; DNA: TGTGCCGTGTGGGAGGTGCTATCTAAACTCTTT; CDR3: CAVWEVLSKLF
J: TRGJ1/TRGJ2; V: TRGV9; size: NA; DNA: TGTGCCTTGTGGGAGGTTTCCAACGAGATTTATTATAAGAAACTCTTT; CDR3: CALWEVSNEIYYKKLF
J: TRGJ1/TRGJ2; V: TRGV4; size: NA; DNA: TGTGCCACCTGGGATGGGCGTAGTTATAAGAAACTCTTT; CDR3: CATWDGRSYKKLF
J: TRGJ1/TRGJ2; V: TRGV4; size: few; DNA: TGTGCCACCTGGGACAGGCCTCTGTATAAGAAACTCTTT; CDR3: CATWDRPLYKKLF
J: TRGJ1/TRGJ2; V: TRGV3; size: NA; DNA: TGTGCCACCTGGGTCTTGCTCGAGGGTTATAAGAAACTCTTT; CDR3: CATWVLLEGYKKLF
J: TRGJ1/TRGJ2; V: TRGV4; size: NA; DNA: TGTGCCACCTGGGATGTACGGGAGAAACTCTTT; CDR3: CATWDVREKLF
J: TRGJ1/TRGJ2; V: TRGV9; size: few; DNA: TGTGCCTTGTGGGACGCTCCTTATTATAAGAAACTCTTT; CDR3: CALWDAPYYKKLF
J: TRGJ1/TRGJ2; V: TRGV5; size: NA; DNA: TGTGCCACCTGGGACAGGCCAAGGAGGAAACTCTTT; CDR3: CATWDRPRRKLF
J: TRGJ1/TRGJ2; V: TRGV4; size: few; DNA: TGTGCCACCTGGGATGGGCTCATATCAGCGGAACTCTTT; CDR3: CATWDGLISAELF
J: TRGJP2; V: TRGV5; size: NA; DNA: TGTGCCACCTGGGACAGCCGTAGTGATTGGATCAAGACGTTT; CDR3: CATWDSRSDWIKTF
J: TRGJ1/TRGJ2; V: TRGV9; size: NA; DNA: TGTGCCTTGTGGGAGGTGCACGATTATTATAAGAAACTCTTT; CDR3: CALWEVHDYYKKLF
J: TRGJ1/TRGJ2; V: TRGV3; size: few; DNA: TGTGCCACCTGGGACAGGCTCCCGACCGAGAAACTCTTT; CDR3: CATWDRLPTEKLF
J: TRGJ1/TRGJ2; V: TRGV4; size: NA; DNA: TGTGCCACCTGGGAGGCACATTATTATAAGAAACTCTTT; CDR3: CATWEAHYYKKLF
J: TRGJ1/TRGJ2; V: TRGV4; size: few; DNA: TGTGCCACCTGGGGGATTTATTATAAGAAACTCTTT; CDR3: CATWGIYYKKLF
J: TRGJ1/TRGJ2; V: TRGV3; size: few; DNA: TGTGCCACCTGGGACAGGCTCCTAGGGGGAAGACCCAAGAAACTCTTT; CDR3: CATWDRLLGGRPKKLF
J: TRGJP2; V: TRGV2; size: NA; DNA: TGTGCCACCTGGGACGGGACGGGGATCAAGACGTTT; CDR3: CATWDGTGIKTF